This TCR beta chain was found in a study of blood T cell repertoires in COVID-19. The wider study: Samples representing acute and convalescent COVID-19 were sourced from the United States, Italy and Spain. The cDNA or gDNA used as material had been derived from T cells, B-cell-depleted T cells, or PBMCs.

CDR1 and CDR2 from the germline V gene are SGHRS and YFSETQ. This CDR3 spans 14 amino acids. Trimming left V 0 bases short and J 3 bases short, with 10 bases between. As originally analysed: Reference gene primer amplification gave estimated nucleated cell counts. Measured with immunoSEQ multiplex PCR; TCRdb has only the in-frame clones, and not every one. D and trimming come from the DNA, and the V and J calls and clone size come from that table. The repertoire holds approximately 46,000 clones, with 70% to 90% as singletons. The sequenced sample consisted of peripheral blood. The sequence was collected from an older woman in a cohort sampled during active COVID-19. The V and J genes are TRBV5-1 and TRBJ2-7; D is undetermined. This CDR3 reads CASSLAREVYEQYF. Written as DNA, the CDR3 is TGCGCCAGCAGCTTGGCCCGAGAAGTCTACGAGCAGTACTTC.